The source of this T cell receptor (beta chain) is a study of blood T cells in healthy people across ages. Notes on the study in general: Observed TCR beta diversity per million T cells went down as age went up. This fall followed a roughly linear course with age.

PCR was performed a second time for about 7 to 11 cycles using a sample-barcoded 5' primer and a J-beta primer mix. Tags on each cDNA molecule came from a template-switch adaptor with 12 random nucleotides. The yield of each sample was at least 3 million CDR3-containing paired-end reads. TCRdb fed the 5' RACE reads into MiXCR, producing one record per CDR3 protein. Among around 1.5 million distinct CDR3 sequences listed, roughly 40% were seen once. This clonotype came up a few times. Its specificity is not known. Between the trimmed V and J ends, which lost 6 bases and 6 bases, there was a span of 9 bases. The length of the CDR3 is 12 residues. Germline CDR1 is MNHEY and CDR2 is SVGAGI.

The clonotype was recovered from a woman in her late teens or twenties in good health. The rearrangement links TRBV6-5 to TRBJ2-1; D is perhaps TRBD1 or TRBD2 (5 bases each). Material: blood. The CDR3 DNA sequence: TGTGCCAGCAGGCGAGGGACCAATGAGCAGTTCTTC. Translating gives CASRRGTNEQFF.